This TCR beta chain appears in the sequencing data of a study of CD8+ T cells in alopecia areata. The V end lost 2 bases, the J end lost 6 bases, and 8 bases lay between the germline ends. Germline CDR1 reads SGHVS; CDR2 reads FQNEAQ. The CDR3 spans 13 residues. Treatment of the sample: oral pan-JAK inhibitor, 5-10 mg twice daily. Isolated RNA was reverse transcribed into cDNA used as the sequencing template. TCRdb keeps only in-frame clones here, not all; method: immunoSEQ multiplex PCR. This sample has 130,000 to 150,000 clones, with roughly 82% found just once. About this clone itself: Its antigen remains unidentified.

Study-wide results and limits: There was only one nonresponder, so it was unclear how baseline CD8+ expansion relates to response. Alopecia totalis/universalis scalp especially showed more expanded CD8+ clones than normal scalp. Tofacitinib significantly reduced both scalp clonality and expanded CD8+ clones among the top 100. Against the mouse data, patients shared TCRs less clearly, possibly for HLA reasons.

This specimen consisted of CD8+ T cells sorted from blood, obtained at week 4, from a patient treated with tofacitinib. The rearrangement joins TRBV7-8 to TRBJ2-1; TRBD2 might be the D (6 bases). This TCR was sampled from a human donor with alopecia areata. CDR3 amino acids: CASSLRTTNEQFF. As DNA, the CDR3 is TGTGCCAGCAGCTTACGGACTACCAATGAGCAGTTCTTC.